This T cell receptor (beta chain) was captured by sequencing in a study of T cell responses to AZD1222 COVID-19 vaccine. A remark on this clone: Its antigen is not identified.

General study results and limits: Clonal diversity was possibly underestimated, and the donors were mostly white British, with more females. Increased Spike-specific TCR breadth and depth were observed after two AZD1222 doses. Just a handful of AZD1222 recipients tested seropositive at baseline.

Assay used: immunoSEQ multiplex PCR; TCRdb lists only in-frame clones, some missing. This sample has roughly 140,000 clones, with under 95% found just once. The CDR3 extends over 18 amino acids. CDR1 and CDR2 from the germline V gene are SGDLS and YYNGEE. Trimming took 0 bases from V and 0 from J, leaving 16 bases between them. The clonotype was recovered from an adult in good health. The specimen was peripheral blood, collected on day 0 of AZD1222 vaccination. This chain uses TRBV9 with TRBJ1-3, with D possibly being TRBD1 (6 bases). This CDR3 is CASSVVPLEGGSGNTIYF. CDR3 coding DNA: TGTGCCAGCAGCGTAGTTCCCCTTGAAGGGGGCTCTGGAAACACCATATATTTT.